Here is one TCR beta chain with its context. Its target is unknown. Blood draws occurred at baseline, cycle 4 day 1, and cycle 7 day 1. Clones were sequenced by immunoSEQ multiplex PCR, and TCRdb holds only the in-frame ones, with some missing. The sample carries tens of thousands of clones, about 91% recorded once. These data come from a study of OX40 agonist ivuxolimab in advanced cancers. Study information: Given to patients was ivuxolimab, an agonistic anti-OX40 (CD134) antibody.

V was pared by 6 bases and J by 8 bases, with 14 bases between. This CDR3 comprises 12 residues. Germline values: CDR1 SGDLS, CDR2 YYNGEE. Study-wide results and caveats: Low normalized T-cell clonal expansion was also seen in some nonresponders. Still undetermined is the antigen specificity of the expanded peripheral T cells.

The TCR originated in an adult with an advanced solid tumor such as melanoma, head and neck, liver or kidney cancer. V is TRBV9 and J is TRBJ1-2; weak D call: TRBD1 (5 bases). The source was CD4+ or CD8+ T cells sorted from blood, collected in a trial of the OX40 agonist ivuxolimab. The CDR3, as DNA: TGTGCCAGCACCGGAACAGGCGGCGGCTACACCTTC. It yields the protein CASTGTGGGYTF.